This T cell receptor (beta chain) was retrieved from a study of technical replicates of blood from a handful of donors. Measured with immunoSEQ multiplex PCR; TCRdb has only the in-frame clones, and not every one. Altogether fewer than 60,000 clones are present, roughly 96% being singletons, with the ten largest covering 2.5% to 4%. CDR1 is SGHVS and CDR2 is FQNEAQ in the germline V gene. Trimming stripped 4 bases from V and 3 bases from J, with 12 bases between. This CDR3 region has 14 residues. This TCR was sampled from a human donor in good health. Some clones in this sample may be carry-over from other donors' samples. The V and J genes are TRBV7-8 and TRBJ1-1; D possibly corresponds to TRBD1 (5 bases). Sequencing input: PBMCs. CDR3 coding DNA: TGTGCCAGCAGCTACAGGTTAAAGGACACTGAAGCTTTCTTT. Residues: CASSYRLKDTEAFF. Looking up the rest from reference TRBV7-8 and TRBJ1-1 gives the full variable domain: GAGVSQSPRYKVAKRGQDVALRCDPISGHVSLFWYQQALGQGPEFLTYFQNEAQLDKSGLPSDRFFAERPEGSVSTLKIQRTQQEDSAVYLCASSYRLKDTEAFFGQGTRLTVV.